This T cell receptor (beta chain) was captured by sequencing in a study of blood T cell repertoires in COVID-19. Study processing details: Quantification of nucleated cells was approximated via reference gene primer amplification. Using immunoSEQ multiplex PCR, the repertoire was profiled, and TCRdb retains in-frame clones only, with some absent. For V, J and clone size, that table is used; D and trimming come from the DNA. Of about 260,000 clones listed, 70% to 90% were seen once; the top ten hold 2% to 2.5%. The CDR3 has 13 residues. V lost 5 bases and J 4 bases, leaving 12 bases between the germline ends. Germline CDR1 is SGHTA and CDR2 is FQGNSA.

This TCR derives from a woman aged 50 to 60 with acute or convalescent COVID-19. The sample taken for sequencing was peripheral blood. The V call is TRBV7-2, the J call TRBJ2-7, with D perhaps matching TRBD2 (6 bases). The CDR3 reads CASSPDYYYEQYF. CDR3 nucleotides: TGTGCCAGCAGCCCGGACTACTATTACGAGCAGTACTTC.